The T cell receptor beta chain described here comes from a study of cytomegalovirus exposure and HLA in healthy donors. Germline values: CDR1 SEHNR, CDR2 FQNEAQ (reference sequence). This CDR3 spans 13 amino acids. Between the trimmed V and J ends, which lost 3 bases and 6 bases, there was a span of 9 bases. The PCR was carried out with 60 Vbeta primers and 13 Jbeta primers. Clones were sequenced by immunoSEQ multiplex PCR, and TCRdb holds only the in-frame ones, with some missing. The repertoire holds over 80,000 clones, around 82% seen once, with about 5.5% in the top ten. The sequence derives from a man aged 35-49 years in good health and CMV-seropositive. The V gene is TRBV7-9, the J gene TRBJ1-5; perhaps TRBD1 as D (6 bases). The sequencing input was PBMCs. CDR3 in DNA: TGTGCCAGCAGCTTTAGCAGGGGTCAGCCCCAGCATTTT. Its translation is CASSFSRGQPQHF.